Detailed here is one T cell receptor (beta chain). Its target antigen remains unknown. No much larger clonotype is one base removed from it; base qualities were not supplied. Whole blood was collected in K2EDTA tubes by collaborating institutions according to the institutions' own protocols. For TCRbeta analysis, collaborators shipped samples in one of three forms: frozen whole blood, isolated PBMCs, or DNA extracted from either of those sample types. TCRbeta CDR3 regions were amplified from genomic DNA using the immunoSEQ Assay, a bias-controlled multiplex PCR. On the authors' methods: The number of nucleated cells in each sample was estimated by amplification of reference gene primers within the assay. Sequence reads were collapsed and filtered to measure the absolute abundance of every unique TCRbeta CDR3 rearrangement. For each sample, productive Simpson clonality was calculated as the square root of Simpson's diversity index across productive rearrangements. The source is immuneACCESS, and TCRdb retained only in-frame sequences with V and J called. Part of the clones is not carried over; for the studies checked, unresolved V genes explain less than half of this, and the remainder is unexplained. That table is the source of V, J and clone size, and D and trimming were worked out from the DNA. Within this sample are around 170,000 clones, with around 80% of them counted one time only. Jointly, the top ten make up 6.5% to 8% of the sample.

This entry belongs to a study of blood T cell repertoires in COVID-19 (dated by TCRdb to 2018 to 2021). For the study in its entirety: Samples from collaborators originated in the United States, Italy and Spain and spanned both the acute and convalescent phases of COVID-19. The repertoires were released in a freely available public database intended as a resource for research on the immune response to SARS-CoV-2. Samples came from the ongoing ImmuneRACE study (first 160 participants) plus 1,254 subjects from 6 global collaborators. The sample metadata nearly always contained a de-identified subject ID, COVID-19 status, age in years and sex. Where HLA class I and class II types were available, the types were taken from metadata supplied by the sample provider, not from assay-based typing. The prospective study material was composed of cDNA or gDNA derived from T cells, B-cell-depleted T cells, or PBMCs. Deeply sampled blood TCRbeta repertoires from subjects exposed to, actively infected with, or recovered from COVID-19 were included in the dataset. Results the study describes overall, beyond this receptor: The amount of clinical and demographic metadata varied by source and participant and was provided uncurated.

There are 16 amino acids in the CDR3, from cysteine to phenylalanine inclusive. The entry retains the CDR3 DNA only, 48 bases that are in frame from base 1. V is trimmed back by 2 bases and J by 9 bases, and the junction contains 6 bases that no gene match accounts for. CDR1 and CDR2 (LGHDT, YNNKEL) derive from the germline V gene (reference sequence). The source material was peripheral blood. The chain links TRBV3-1 (or the pseudogene TRBV3-2) with TRBJ2-1, and 14 junction bases match TRBD2. The sequence derives from a man in his sixties or seventies with active or convalescent COVID-19. The nucleotides read TGTGCCAGCAGCCAACCGGGACTAGCGGGGGATGGTGAGCAGTTCTTC. The translation is CASSQPGLAGDGEQFF.